The 18 T cell receptor beta chains below were found in one sample sequenced in a study of T cells in Graves' hyperthyroidism and ophthalmopathy. Researchers took RNA transcripts and amplified the TCR beta CDR3 regions from them. HTBI primers drove first-round RT-PCR of the TCR CDR3. TCRdb reprocessed the multiplex PCR reads with MiXCR, giving one entry per CDR3 protein. The table records about 720,000 distinct CDR3 sequences, roughly 17% of them present only once. Sequenced sample: blood. These receptors came from a man between 18 and 29 years old with Graves' hyperthyroidism.

CDR3 loop: CASSLTPQESYEQYF. The CDR3 nucleotides read TGCGCCAGCAGCTTGACACCCCAGGAATCCTACGAGCAGTACTTC. The rearrangement links TRBV5-1 to TRBJ2-7, with D hard to call. The germline V and J ends were trimmed by 1 base and 1 base, with 12 bases remaining between them. CDR1 is SGHRS and CDR2 is YFSETQ in the germline V gene. There are 15 residues in the CDR3.

In its sample, this clonotype was seen many times. This chain connects TRBV6-1 to TRBJ2-5; 8 bases agree with TRBD2. The length of the CDR3 is 14 residues. Trimming took 2 bases from V and 2 from J; bases not matched to a gene: 1. The germline CDR1 and CDR2 sequences are MNHNS and SASEGT. CDR3 residues: CASSESGSQETQYF. The CDR3, as DNA: TGTGCCAGCAGTGAAAGCGGGAGTCAAGAGACCCAGTACTTC.

In this sample, this clonotype turned up many times. The chain carries TRBV28 and TRBJ2-3; D might be TRBD2 (6 bases). The V gene's germline CDR1 is MDHEN and CDR2 SYDVKM. The CDR3 extends over 14 amino acids. The V and J ends lost 9 bases and 1 base respectively, with 14 bases between them. This CDR3 reads CASSLAAGTDTQYF. In DNA, the CDR3 is TGTGCCAGTTCACTAGCTGCTGGCACAGATACGCAGTATTTT.

The chain combines TRBV11-2 with TRBJ2-2, with 8 bases fitting TRBD2. The V and J ends lost 5 bases and 5 bases, in that order; junction bases with no gene match: 10. This CDR3 has 16 amino acids. Germline lookup yields CDR1 SGHAT and CDR2 FQNNGV. CDR3 sequence (DNA): TGTGCCAGCAGCCCCCTAGCGGGCGCGGGTACCGGGGAGCTGTTTTTT. Encoded protein: CASSPLAGAGTGELFF.

This clonotype was counted only a few times. This chain links TRBV27 with TRBJ2-7; D not certain. Germline V gene lookup returns CDR1 MNHEY and CDR2 SMNVEV (reference sequence). Trimming removed 3 bases from V and 0 bases from J, with 12 bases in between. The length of the CDR3 is 15 residues. In DNA form, the CDR3 reads TGTGCCAGCAGTTTTTTTATGGGGAACTCCTACGAGCAGTACTTC. Translation gives CASSFFMGNSYEQYF.

This clonotype appeared a single time. Being one base from a much bigger clone, this may be a read error. Since the CDR3 does not end with the conserved phenylalanine or tryptophan, this likely comes from a read error. The chain has TRBV18 and TRBJ1-1; 7 bases line up with TRBD1. With V trimmed by 6 bases and J by 3 bases, 4 bases remained unmatched. Looked up from germline, CDR1 is KGHSH and CDR2 is LQKENI. This CDR3 has 13 amino acids. The CDR3 loop is CASSQGVDTEAFL. The CDR3 DNA is TGTGCCAGCTCCCAGGGGGTGGACACTGAAGCTTTCCTT.

This clonotype came up many times. CDR3 nucleotide sequence: TGCAGTGCGGACTCTGGGACGGGGTCCTACGAGCAGTACTTC. This gives the protein CSADSGTGSYEQYF. The rearrangement links TRBV20-1 to TRBJ2-7; D tentatively fits TRBD1 or TRBD2 (5 bases each). V lost 6 bases and J lost 1, with 16 bases in between. Germline CDR1 and CDR2: DFQATT and SNEGSKA (reference sequence). This CDR3 has 14 amino acids.

This clonotype was recorded at least ten times. V and J are TRBV2 and TRBJ2-7; D remains unclear. Trimming left V 2 bases short and J 5 bases short, with 16 bases between. This CDR3 spans 15 amino acids. Germline CDR1 reads SNHLY; CDR2 reads FYNNEI. The CDR3 reads CASSEQGHSGHEQYF. The DNA of the CDR3 is TGTGCCAGCAGTGAACAAGGCCACTCCGGGCACGAGCAGTACTTC.

To note about this clonotype: A junction boundary mismatches the germline segment, possibly from a read error. This rearrangement joins TRBV19 to TRBJ2-1; 14 nucleotides agree with TRBD2. This CDR3 has 20 amino acids. The V gene's germline CDR1 is LNHDA and CDR2 SQIVND (reference sequence). CDR3 loop: CVSSIDGTSGRGTTRNEQFF. The CDR3 region has the DNA TGTGTCAGTAGTATAGACGGGACTAGCGGGAGAGGGACTACACGGAATGAGCAGTTCTTC.

This clonotype was seen many times. The rearrangement uses TRBV5-1 and TRBJ2-2; a possible D gene is TRBD1 (6 bases). Germline assignment: CDR1 SGHRS and CDR2 YFSETQ. Trimming removed 0 bases at V and 5 bases at J, with 11 bases between. The CDR3 length is 15 residues. CDR3 loop: CASSLDRVVTGELFF. Here the CDR3 DNA reads TGCGCCAGCAGCTTGGACAGGGTGGTGACCGGGGAGCTGTTTTTT.

This clonotype was seen once. As DNA, the CDR3 is TGTGCCAGCAGTCCCCAGTCGGGTGGAAACACCATATATTTT. Translating gives CASSPQSGGNTIYF. This rearrangement joins TRBV12-3 or TRBV12-4 to TRBJ1-3, with no clear D. This CDR3 has 14 amino acids. V gave up 5 bases and J gave up 3 bases, with 11 bases separating them.

This clonotype has at least ten counts. The CDR3, as DNA: TGTGCCAGCAGCTTAGATCCGAAGAGCCTTTACGAGCAGTACTTC. Translation gives CASSLDPKSLYEQYF. V and J are TRBV7-9 and TRBJ2-7, with D unclear. The germline CDR1 and CDR2 sequences are SEHNR and FQNEAQ (reference sequence). The V gene lost 1 base and the J gene lost 4 bases, with 14 bases spanning the gap. This CDR3 comprises 15 residues.

Concerning this clonotype itself: A much larger clone lies a single base off, so this may be a read error. This is likely a read error, given that the CDR3 carries no conserved phenylalanine or tryptophan at its end. The chain links TRBV3-1 to TRBJ2-7; TRBD2 matches at 8 bases. This CDR3 spans 15 amino acids. Germline V lookup: CDR1 LGHDT, CDR2 YNNKEL (reference sequence). With 2 bases clipped from V and 2 bases from J, the junction kept 5 bases outside the gene matches. The CDR3 sequence: CASSQTGTRAYEQYL. Written as DNA, the CDR3 is TGTGCCAGCAGCCAAACCGGGACTAGGGCCTACGAGCAGTACCTC.

The sample holds many counts of this clonotype. The chain combines TRBV6-2 or TRBV6-3 with TRBJ2-7; 7 positions match TRBD2. With 2 bases clipped from V and 0 bases from J, the junction kept 1 base outside the gene matches. The CDR3 has 14 amino acids. Germline V gene sequence: CDR1 MNHEY, CDR2 SVGEGT. CDR3 nucleotides: TGTGCCAGCAGTTACCGCGGGAGCTCCTACGAGCAGTACTTC. This gives the protein CASSYRGSSYEQYF.

This clonotype was detected only a few times. The rearrangement joins TRBV12-3 or TRBV12-4 to TRBJ2-4; 13 nucleotides align to TRBD2. V lost 4 bases and J lost 1; bases outside the gene matches: 7. CDR3 length: 18 residues. The CDR3 spells CASSSRTSGSSAKNIQYF. Written as DNA, the CDR3 is TGTGCCAGCAGTTCGCGGACTAGCGGGAGTTCGGCCAAAAACATTCAGTACTTC.

This clonotype was seen ten or more times. This chain connects TRBV6-1 to TRBJ2-7; D possibly uses TRBD1 or TRBD2 (5 bases each). Germline V gene sequence: CDR1 MNHNS, CDR2 SASEGT. Trimming pared 6 bases from V and 6 bases from J, leaving 18 bases between. The CDR3 covers 14 residues. Here the CDR3 reads CASRDLLGTGEQYF. As DNA, the CDR3 is TGTGCCAGCAGAGACCTCTTAGGGACGGGCGAGCAGTACTTC.

This clonotype was detected ten times or more. This chain links TRBV28 with TRBJ2-3; a weak D match, TRBD2 (6 bases). Trimming pared 2 bases from V and 3 bases from J, leaving 15 bases between. The CDR3 totals 16 residues. The germline gives CDR1 MDHEN, CDR2 SYDVKM. CDR3 in amino acids: CASSLNLGLATDTQYF. CDR3 DNA: TGTGCCAGCAGTTTAAACCTGGGGCTAGCGACAGATACGCAGTATTTT.

There are a few counts of this clonotype. The chain recombines TRBV7-9 with TRBJ2-5, with 10 bases lining up with TRBD2. V shed 11 bases and J 5 bases; nucleotides not matched to a gene: 11. There are 14 residues in the CDR3. CDR1 and CDR2 from the germline V gene are SEHNR and FQNEAQ (reference sequence). The CDR3 nucleotides are TGTGCCGTAGGACTAGCGGTGGCCGCCGAGACCCAGTACTTC. Amino acids: CAVGLAVAAETQYF.